Detailed here is one TCR beta chain. This table comes from immunoSEQ multiplex PCR, and its TCRdb copy is limited to in-frame clones, with some not included. The data show about 98,000 clones, with about 81% seen just once and 18% held by the top ten. The entry originates in a study of blood T cell repertoires in COVID-19. V lost 5 bases, J lost 6 bases, and 11 bases lay in between. The CDR3 runs 13 residues. From germline, CDR1 is SGHNT and CDR2 YENEEA. Sequencing was performed on peripheral blood. The gene calls are TRBV11-3 and TRBJ2-1; the D gene is possibly TRBD2 (6 bases). This TCR came from a man older than 75 with acute or convalescent COVID-19. The CDR3 region is CASSARLGNEQFF. The DNA of the CDR3 is TGTGCCAGCAGCGCACGACTAGGCAATGAGCAGTTCTTC.